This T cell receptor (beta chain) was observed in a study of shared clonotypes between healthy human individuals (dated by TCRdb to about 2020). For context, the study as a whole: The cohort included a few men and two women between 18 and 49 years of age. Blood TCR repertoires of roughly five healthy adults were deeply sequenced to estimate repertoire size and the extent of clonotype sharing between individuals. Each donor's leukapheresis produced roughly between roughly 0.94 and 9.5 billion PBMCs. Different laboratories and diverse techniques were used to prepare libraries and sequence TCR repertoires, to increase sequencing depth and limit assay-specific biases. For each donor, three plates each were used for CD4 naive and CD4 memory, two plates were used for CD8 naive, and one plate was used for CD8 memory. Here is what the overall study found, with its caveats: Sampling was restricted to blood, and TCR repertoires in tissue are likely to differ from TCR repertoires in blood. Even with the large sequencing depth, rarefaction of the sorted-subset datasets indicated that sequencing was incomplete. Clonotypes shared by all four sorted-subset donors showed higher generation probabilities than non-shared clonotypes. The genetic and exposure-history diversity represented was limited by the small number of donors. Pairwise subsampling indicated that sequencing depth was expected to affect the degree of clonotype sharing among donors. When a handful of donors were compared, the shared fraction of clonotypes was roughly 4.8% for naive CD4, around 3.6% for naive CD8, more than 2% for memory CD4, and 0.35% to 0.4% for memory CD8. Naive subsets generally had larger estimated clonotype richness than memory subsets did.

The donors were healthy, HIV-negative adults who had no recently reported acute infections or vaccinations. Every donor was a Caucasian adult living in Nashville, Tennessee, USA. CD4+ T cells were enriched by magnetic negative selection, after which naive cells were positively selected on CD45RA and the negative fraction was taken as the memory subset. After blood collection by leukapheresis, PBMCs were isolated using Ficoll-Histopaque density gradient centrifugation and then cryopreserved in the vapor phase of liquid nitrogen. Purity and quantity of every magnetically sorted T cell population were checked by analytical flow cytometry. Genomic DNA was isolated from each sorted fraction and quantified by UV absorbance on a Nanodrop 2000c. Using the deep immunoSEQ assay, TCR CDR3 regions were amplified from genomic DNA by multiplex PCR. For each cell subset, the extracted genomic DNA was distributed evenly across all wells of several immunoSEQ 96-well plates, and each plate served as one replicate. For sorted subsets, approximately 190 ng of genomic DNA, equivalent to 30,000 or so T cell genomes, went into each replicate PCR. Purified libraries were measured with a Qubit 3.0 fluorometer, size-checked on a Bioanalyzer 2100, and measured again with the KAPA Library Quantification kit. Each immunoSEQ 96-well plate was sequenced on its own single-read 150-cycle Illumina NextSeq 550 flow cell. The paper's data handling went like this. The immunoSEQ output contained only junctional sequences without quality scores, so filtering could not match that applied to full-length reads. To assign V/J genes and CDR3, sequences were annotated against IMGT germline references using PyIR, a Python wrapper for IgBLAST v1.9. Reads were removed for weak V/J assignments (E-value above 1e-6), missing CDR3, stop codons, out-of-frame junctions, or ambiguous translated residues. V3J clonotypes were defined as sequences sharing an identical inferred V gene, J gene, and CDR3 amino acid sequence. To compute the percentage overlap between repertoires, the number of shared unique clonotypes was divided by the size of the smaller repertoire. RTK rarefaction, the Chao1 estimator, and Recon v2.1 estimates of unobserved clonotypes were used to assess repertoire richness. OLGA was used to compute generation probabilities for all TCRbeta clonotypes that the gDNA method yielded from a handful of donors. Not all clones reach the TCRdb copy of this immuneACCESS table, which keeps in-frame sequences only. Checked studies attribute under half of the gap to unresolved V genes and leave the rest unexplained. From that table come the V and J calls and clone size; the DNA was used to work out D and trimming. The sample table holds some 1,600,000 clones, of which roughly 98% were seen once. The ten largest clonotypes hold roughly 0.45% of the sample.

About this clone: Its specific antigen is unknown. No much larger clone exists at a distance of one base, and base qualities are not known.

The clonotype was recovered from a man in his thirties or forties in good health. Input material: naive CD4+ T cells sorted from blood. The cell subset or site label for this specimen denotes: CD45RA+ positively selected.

The DNA is as follows: TGTGCCAGCAGCCAAGTGGTCGCCTTCAGCACAGATACGCAGTATTTT. It is translated as CASSQVVAFSTDTQYF. The chain couples TRBV14 to TRBJ2-3; no confident D gene assignment can be made. V is reduced by 1 base and J by 0 bases, leaving a spacing of 11 bases between them. From its cysteine to its phenylalanine, the CDR3 spans 16 amino acids. CDR3 DNA is the only sequence kept; it has 48 bases, read in frame from the first base. CDR1 and CDR2 are read off the germline V gene as SGHDN and FVKESK.